The 15 T cell receptor beta chains below come from one sample, sequenced in a study of shared clonotypes between healthy human individuals. Assay: immunoSEQ multiplex PCR; the TCRdb copy retains only in-frame clones and omits some. This sample carries 500,000 to 650,000 clones, around three quarters of them seen once, and the ten largest clones take around 12%. The sample consisted of PBMCs. The receptors originated from a woman in her thirties or forties in good health. Some clones in this sample may be carry-over from other donors' samples.

This clone turned up a few times. The V call is TRBV6-1, the J call TRBJ2-1, with unresolved D. The V and J ends lost 6 bases and 0 bases respectively, with 12 bases between them. The germline CDR1 and CDR2 sequences are MNHNS and SASEGT. This CDR3 region has 15 residues. The CDR3 loop reads CASRAGLSSYNEQFF. The CDR3 DNA is TGTGCCAGCAGGGCAGGCTTGAGCTCCTACAATGAGCAGTTCTTC.

This clone was seen only a few times. A much larger clone differs from this one at a single base, so this may be a read error. Other DNA sequences in the same sample also yield this CDR3. The CDR3 reads CSVGQGLGTEAFF. DNA of the CDR3: TGCAGCGTGGGACAGGGACTAGGGACTGAAGCTTTCTTT. The chain carries TRBV29-1 and TRBJ1-1; TRBD1 agrees at 9 bases. The CDR3 is 13 residues long. In germline, CDR1 is SQVTM, CDR2 ANQGSEA. J was trimmed by 5 bases and V by 6 bases; bases with no gene match: 7.

This sequence joins TRBV4-3 and TRBJ2-7; unclear D gene. Germline V CDR1 and CDR2: LGHNA, YSLEER. CDR3 length equals 13 residues. V dropped 1 base and J dropped 1 base, with 5 bases sitting between them. CDR3 region: CASSQGASYEQYF. The CDR3 DNA reads TGCGCCAGCAGCCAAGGAGCGTCCTACGAGCAGTACTTC.

The rearrangement uses TRBV18 and TRBJ1-1, with 7 bases matching TRBD1. Trimming removed 3 bases from V and 1 base from J; junction bases left unmatched: 8. Germline V gene data show CDR1 as KGHSH and CDR2 as LQKENI. The CDR3 has 16 amino acids. The CDR3 sequence is CASSPRQGVWNTEAFF. The CDR3, as DNA: TGTGCCAGCTCACCCAGACAGGGCGTTTGGAACACTGAAGCTTTCTTT.

This clone was seen a handful of times. CDR3 residues: CASSQRDYPDTQYF. CDR3 coding DNA: TGTGCCAGCAGCCAAAGGGACTATCCGGATACGCAGTATTTT. The chain carries TRBV7-3 and TRBJ2-3; 7 bases match TRBD2. The germline V gene has CDR1 SGHTA and CDR2 FQGTGA. The CDR3 spans 14 residues. With 5 bases clipped from V and 6 bases from J, the junction kept 8 bases outside the gene matches.

The chain uses TRBV28 and TRBJ1-2; 9 nucleotides agree with TRBD1. CDR1 is MDHEN and CDR2 is SYDVKM in the germline V gene. The CDR3 totals 15 residues. V was clipped by 3 bases and J by 5 bases; unmatched bases: 7. CDR3 coding DNA: TGTGCCAGCAGTTTCCGGGACAGGGTTGTTTATGGCTACACCTTC. Encoded protein: CASSFRDRVVYGYTF.

This clone was seen once. The chain employs TRBV5-6 and TRBJ1-1; 10 bases agree with TRBD1. The V segment lost 5 bases and the J segment 4 bases; nucleotides outside the gene matches: 8. Germline V gene data show CDR1 as SGHDT and CDR2 as YYEEEE. This CDR3 spans 15 amino acids. CDR3 nucleotides: TGTGCCAGCAGTTCCGGACAGGGGGTTAGCACTGAAGCTTTCTTT. Residues: CASSSGQGVSTEAFF.

J is TRBJ2-5 and V is TRBV28; the match to TRBD2 covers 13 bases. From germline, CDR1 is MDHEN and CDR2 SYDVKM. The CDR3 totals 16 residues. V was pared by 5 bases and J by 7 bases, with 10 bases of the junction left unmatched. The chain's CDR3 is CASSTIGTSGEGTQYF. The CDR3 nucleotides are TGTGCCAGCAGTACCATCGGGACTAGCGGGGAGGGGACCCAGTACTTC.

V gene TRBV7-3 combines with J gene TRBJ2-2; D ambiguous. The CDR3 is 16 amino acids. Germline CDR1 SGHTA, CDR2 FQGTGA. The V end lost 3 bases, the J end lost 0 bases, and 11 bases lay between the germline ends. In DNA form, the CDR3 reads TGTGCCAGCAGCTTTAATGGGCCAGCGAACACCGGGGAGCTGTTTTTT. Translated, it gives CASSFNGPANTGELFF. Drawing the rest from reference TRBV7-3 and TRBJ2-2, the complete variable domain is GAGVSQTPSNKVTEKGKYVELRCDPISGHTALYWYRQSLGQGPEFLIYFQGTGAADDSGLPNDRFFAVRPEGSVSTLKIQRTERGDSAVYLCASSFNGPANTGELFFGEGSRLTVL.

This clone was detected only a few times. The rearrangement joins TRBV6-1 to TRBJ1-1; D not certain. Germline V gene lookup returns CDR1 MNHNS and CDR2 SASEGT. V lost 0 bases and J 3 bases, leaving 5 bases between the germline ends. The CDR3 is made up of 13 amino acids. CDR3 sequence: CASSEASDTEAFF. DNA of the CDR3: TGTGCCAGCAGTGAAGCGTCTGACACTGAAGCTTTCTTT.

The CDR3 DNA sequence: TGTGCCAGTAGTATCCGATGGGGTACACTGAACACTGAAGCTTTCTTT. Translation: CASSIRWGTLNTEAFF. The chain employs TRBV19 and TRBJ1-1; D uncertain. The CDR3 extends over 16 amino acids. Trimming took 3 bases from V and 0 from J, leaving 14 bases between them. Germline CDR1 LNHDA, CDR2 SQIVND (reference sequence).

This sequence joins TRBV29-1 and TRBJ1-2; possibly TRBD1 for D (6 bases). The germline V gene has CDR1 SQVTM and CDR2 ANQGSEA. The CDR3 has 12 residues. V dropped 1 base and J dropped 3 bases, with 6 bases sitting between them. The CDR3 DNA follows: TGCAGCGTTGAAGGGACAGACTATGGCTACACCTTC. The encoded protein is CSVEGTDYGYTF.

The rearrangement joins TRBV4-3 to TRBJ2-3, with D possibly being TRBD1 or TRBD2 (6 bases each). CDR1 is LGHNA and CDR2 is YSLEER in the germline V gene. The CDR3 spans 13 residues. V dropped 4 bases and J dropped 5 bases, with 10 bases sitting between them. CDR3 DNA sequence: TGCGCCAGCAGCCCACAGGGAGGAGATACGCAGTATTTT. Translation: CASSPQGGDTQYF.

The genes are TRBV30 and TRBJ2-5; a possible D gene is TRBD1 (5 bases). The end of the DNA fits TRBJ2-7 better, so the J call may be wrong. CDR3 size: 12 residues. CDR1 GTSNPN and CDR2 SVGIG come from the germline V gene (reference sequence). CDR3 sequence: CAWRQDAYEQYF. The CDR3 DNA follows: TGTGCCTGGAGACAGGATGCCTACGAGCAGTACTTC.

Regarding this clone: In the same sample, other DNA sequences code for this CDR3. The chain has TRBV6-4 and TRBJ1-1; D call uncertain. The CDR3 sequence is 13 residues long. Germline V gene data show CDR1 as MRHNA and CDR2 as SNTAGT. The V gene lost 6 bases and the J gene lost 1 base, with 9 bases spanning the gap. The chain's CDR3 is CASSSQENTEAFF. Here the CDR3 DNA reads TGTGCCAGCAGCTCGCAGGAGAACACTGAAGCTTTCTTT.